What follows describes a single TCR beta chain. Its target is unknown. This sample is drawn from a study of CD8+ T cells in alopecia areata. Findings of the study overall: Unlike in mice, where it was clearer, TCR sharing across patients was less clear, possibly HLA-related. For lesional scalp, especially alopecia totalis/universalis, clonality was higher than in normal scalp. Among the cells sequenced in scalp samples are also the resident alphabeta T cells of normal skin.

The CDR3 is made up of 15 amino acids. The V and J ends lost 3 bases and 4 bases, in that order; junction bases with no gene match: 7. The germline V gene has CDR1 SNHLY and CDR2 FYNNEI. RNA extraction was followed by reverse transcription into cDNA, which acted as the sequencing template. The data were produced by immunoSEQ multiplex PCR, yet TCRdb's version contains in-frame clones alone and is incomplete. The table lists 120,000 to 150,000 clones, 62% of them singletons. This chain uses TRBV2 with TRBJ2-5, with 8 bases aligning to TRBD2. The source of this sequence is a human donor in good health. Sample: CD8+ T cells sorted from blood. For the CDR3, the DNA is TGTGCCAGCAGTGACGGGAGGGTAGCGGGAGAGACCCAGTACTTC. It yields the protein CASSDGRVAGETQYF.